One and the same sample provided the 6 T cell receptor beta chains below, sequenced in a study of cytomegalovirus exposure and HLA in healthy donors. Using immunoSEQ multiplex PCR, the repertoire was profiled, and TCRdb retains in-frame clones only, with some absent. The sample lists fewer than 75,000 clones; 95% were seen once. Sequences were obtained from PBMCs. Every receptor here comes from a man aged 18 to 30 in good health and CMV-seronegative.

Here the CDR3 DNA reads TGTGCCAGTATCAGAAAGAACACTGAAGCTTTCTTT. Translation: CASIRKNTEAFF. This chain joins TRBV19 and TRBJ1-1; no definite D call. The CDR3 has 12 residues. The V and J ends lost 7 bases and 1 base respectively, with 7 bases between them. Per germline, CDR1 LNHDA and CDR2 SQIVND (reference sequence).

This clone was seen only once. This chain joins TRBV5-1 and TRBJ2-3; a possible D gene is TRBD1 (8 bases). CDR3 size: 16 residues. Germline CDR1 is SGHRS and CDR2 is YFSETQ. The V and J ends lost 0 bases and 3 bases respectively, with 14 bases between them. CDR3 DNA sequence: TGCGCCAGCAGCTTGGATCACAGGGGGGGGACAGATACGCAGTATTTT. It encodes CASSLDHRGGTDTQYF.

This chain joins TRBV25-1 and TRBJ2-5; 8 bases agree with TRBD2. The CDR3 spans 12 residues. Trimming at V came to 8 bases and at J to 14 bases, leaving 13 bases not matched to a gene. Looked up from germline, CDR1 is MGHDK and CDR2 is SYGVNS. The CDR3 sequence: CASSDGGAPEYF. CDR3 nucleotides: TGTGCCAGCTCAGACGGGGGGGCCCCTGAATACTTC.

The chain employs TRBV15 and TRBJ1-5; D call uncertain. CDR3 length: 15 residues. Trimming left V 0 bases short and J 3 bases short, with 9 bases between. The germline V gene encodes CDR1 LNHNV and CDR2 YYDKDF (reference sequence). The CDR3 bases are TGTGCCACCAGCAGAGATCGCGGGGTCAATCAGCCCCAGCATTTT. Protein product: CATSRDRGVNQPQHF.

The rearrangement links TRBV10-3 to TRBJ2-5; D ambiguous. Germline CDR1 and CDR2: ENHRY and SYGVKD. This CDR3 has 16 amino acids. Trimming shortened V by 2 bases and J by 2 bases, and 15 bases separated the two germline ends. CDR3 protein: CAISERVTDWQETQYF. The CDR3 DNA follows: TGTGCCATCAGTGAGAGAGTAACAGATTGGCAAGAGACCCAGTACTTC.

The chain is built from TRBV18 and TRBJ1-2; TRBD1 agrees at 7 bases. This CDR3 spans 17 amino acids. Germline-derived CDR1 and CDR2 are KGHSH and LQKENI. V trimming: 1 base; J trimming: 8 bases; junction bases outside the gene matches: 16. CDR3 loop: CASSPRHGTDYLGGYTF. In nucleotides, the CDR3 is TGTGCCAGCTCACCACGTCACGGGACAGATTACTTAGGGGGCTACACCTTC.